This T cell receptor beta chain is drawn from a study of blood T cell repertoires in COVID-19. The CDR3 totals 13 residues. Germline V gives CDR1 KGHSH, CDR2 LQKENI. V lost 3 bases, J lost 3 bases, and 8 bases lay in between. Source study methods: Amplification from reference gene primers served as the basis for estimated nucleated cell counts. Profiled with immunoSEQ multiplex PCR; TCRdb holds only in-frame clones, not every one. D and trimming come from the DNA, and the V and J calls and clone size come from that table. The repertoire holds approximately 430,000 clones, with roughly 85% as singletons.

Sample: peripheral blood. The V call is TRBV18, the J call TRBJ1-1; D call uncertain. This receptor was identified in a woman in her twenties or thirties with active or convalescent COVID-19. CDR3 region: CASSPPDYTEAFF. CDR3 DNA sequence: TGTGCCAGCTCACCCCCAGACTACACTGAAGCTTTCTTT.